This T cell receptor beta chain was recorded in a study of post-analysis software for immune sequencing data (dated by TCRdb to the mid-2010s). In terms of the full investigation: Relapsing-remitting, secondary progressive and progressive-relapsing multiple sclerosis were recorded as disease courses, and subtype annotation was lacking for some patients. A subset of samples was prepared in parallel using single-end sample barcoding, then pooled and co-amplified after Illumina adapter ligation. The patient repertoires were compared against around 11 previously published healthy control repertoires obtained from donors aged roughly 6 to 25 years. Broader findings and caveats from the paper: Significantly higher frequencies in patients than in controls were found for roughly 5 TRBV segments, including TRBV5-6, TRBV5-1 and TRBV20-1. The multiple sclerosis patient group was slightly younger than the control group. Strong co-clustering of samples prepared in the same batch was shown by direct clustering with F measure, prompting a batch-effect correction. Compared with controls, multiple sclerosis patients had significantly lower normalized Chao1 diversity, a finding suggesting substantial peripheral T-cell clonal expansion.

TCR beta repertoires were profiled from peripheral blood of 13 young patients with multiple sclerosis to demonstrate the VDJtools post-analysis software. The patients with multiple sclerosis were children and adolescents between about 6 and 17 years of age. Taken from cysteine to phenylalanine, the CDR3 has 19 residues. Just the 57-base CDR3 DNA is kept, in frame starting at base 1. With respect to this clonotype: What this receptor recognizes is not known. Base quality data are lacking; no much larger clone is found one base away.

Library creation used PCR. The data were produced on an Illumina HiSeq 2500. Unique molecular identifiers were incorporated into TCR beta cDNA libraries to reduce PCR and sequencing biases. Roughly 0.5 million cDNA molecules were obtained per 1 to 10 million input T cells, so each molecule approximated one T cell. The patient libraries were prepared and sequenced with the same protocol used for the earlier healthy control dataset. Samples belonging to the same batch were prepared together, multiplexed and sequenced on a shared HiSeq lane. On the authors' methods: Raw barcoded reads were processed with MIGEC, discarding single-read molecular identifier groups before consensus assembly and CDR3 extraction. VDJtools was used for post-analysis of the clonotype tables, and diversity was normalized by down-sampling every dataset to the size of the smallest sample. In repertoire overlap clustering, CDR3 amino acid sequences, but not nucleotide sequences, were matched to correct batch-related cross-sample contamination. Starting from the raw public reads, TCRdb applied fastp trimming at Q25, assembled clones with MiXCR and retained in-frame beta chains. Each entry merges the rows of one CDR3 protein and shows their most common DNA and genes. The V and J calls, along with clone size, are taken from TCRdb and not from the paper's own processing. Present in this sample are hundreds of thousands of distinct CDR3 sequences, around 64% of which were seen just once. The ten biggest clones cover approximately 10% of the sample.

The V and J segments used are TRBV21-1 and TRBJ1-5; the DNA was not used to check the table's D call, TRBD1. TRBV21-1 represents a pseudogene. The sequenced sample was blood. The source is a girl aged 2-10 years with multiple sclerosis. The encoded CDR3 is CASSKEFFLDRVGNQPQHF. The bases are TGTGCCAGCAGCAAAGAATTCTTCCTGGACAGGGTTGGGAATCAGCCCCAGCATTTT.